The following is a TCR beta chain sequence with its context. The record originates from a study of blood T cell repertoires in COVID-19. Overall study: Italy, Spain and the United States were the sources of the convalescent and acute COVID-19 samples.

Followed over time, Seattle patients had been enrolled while infection was active. Using immunoSEQ multiplex PCR, the repertoire was profiled, and TCRdb retains in-frame clones only, with some absent. The profile shows about 330,000 clones, roughly 90% of them singletons. The TCR originated in a man aged 25-45 years with COVID-19, enrolled during active disease. Sample: peripheral blood.

The CDR3 bases are TGTGCCAGCAGTTCAGAGGGGAGGGAGACCCAGTACTTC. Its translation is CASSSEGRETQYF. The gene calls are TRBV2 and TRBJ2-5, with D perhaps TRBD2 (6 bases). V shed 5 bases and J shed 5 bases, with 12 bases lying between them. Germline loops: CDR1 SNHLY, CDR2 FYNNEI. The CDR3 is made up of 13 amino acids.